The TCR beta chain described here comes from a study of T cell responses to AZD1222 COVID-19 vaccine. The CDR3 extends over 16 amino acids. Germline-derived CDR1 and CDR2 are SGHRS and YFSETQ. V dropped 0 bases and J dropped 4; count of bases not matched to a gene: 10. Profiled with immunoSEQ multiplex PCR; TCRdb holds only in-frame clones, not every one. Among 150,000 to 200,000 clones listed, more than 80% were seen once. The chain combines TRBV5-1 with TRBJ2-7, with TRBD1 matching over 7 bases. The TCR comes from an adult who received the MenACWY meningococcal vaccine as a control. The material sequenced was peripheral blood, taken 28 days after the second dose of the MenACWY control vaccine. CDR3: CASSLESTGSLYEQYF. The CDR3 DNA follows: TGCGCCAGCAGCTTGGAATCGACAGGGTCGTTATACGAGCAGTACTTC.